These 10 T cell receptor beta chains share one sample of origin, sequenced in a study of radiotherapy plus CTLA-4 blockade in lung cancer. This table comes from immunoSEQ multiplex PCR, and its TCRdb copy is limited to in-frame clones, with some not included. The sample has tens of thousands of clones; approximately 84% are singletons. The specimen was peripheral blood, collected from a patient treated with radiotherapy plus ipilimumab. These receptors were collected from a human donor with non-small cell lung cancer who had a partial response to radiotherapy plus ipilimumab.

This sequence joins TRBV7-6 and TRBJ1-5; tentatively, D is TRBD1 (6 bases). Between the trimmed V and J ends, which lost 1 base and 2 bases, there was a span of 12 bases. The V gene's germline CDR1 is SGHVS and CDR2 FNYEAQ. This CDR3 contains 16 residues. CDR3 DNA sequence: TGTGCCAGCAGCTTAGAAGTGTCAGGGGGCAATCAGCCCCAGCATTTT. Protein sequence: CASSLEVSGGNQPQHF.

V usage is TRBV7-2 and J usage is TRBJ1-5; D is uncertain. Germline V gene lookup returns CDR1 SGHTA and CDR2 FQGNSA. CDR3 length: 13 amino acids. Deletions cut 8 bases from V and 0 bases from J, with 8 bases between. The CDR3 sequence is CASGQFSNQPQHF. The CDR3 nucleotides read TGTGCCAGCGGGCAGTTTAGCAATCAGCCCCAGCATTTT.

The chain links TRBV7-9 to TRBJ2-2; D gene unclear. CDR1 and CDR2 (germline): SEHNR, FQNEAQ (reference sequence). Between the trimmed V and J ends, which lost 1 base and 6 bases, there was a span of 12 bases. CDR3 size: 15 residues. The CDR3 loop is CASSLGAGRSGELFF. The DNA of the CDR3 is TGTGCCAGCAGCTTAGGGGCAGGCCGGTCCGGGGAGCTGTTTTTT.

The CDR3 DNA is TGCGCCAGCAGCCAAGAGGGGGGGAGGGCCATCACCGGGGAGCTGTTTTTT. It encodes CASSQEGGRAITGELFF. The chain combines TRBV4-3 with TRBJ2-2, with 7 positions matching TRBD2. The CDR3 is made up of 17 amino acids. The J segment lost 4 bases and the V segment lost 0 bases, leaving 8 bases of the junction unmatched. Germline loops: CDR1 LGHNA, CDR2 YSLEER.

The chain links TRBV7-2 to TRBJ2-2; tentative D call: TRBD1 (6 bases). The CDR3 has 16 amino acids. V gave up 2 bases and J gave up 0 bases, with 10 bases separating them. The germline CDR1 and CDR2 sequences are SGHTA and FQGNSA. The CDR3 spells CASSLSGATNTGELFF. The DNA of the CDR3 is TGTGCCAGCAGCTTATCAGGGGCTACGAACACCGGGGAGCTGTTTTTT.

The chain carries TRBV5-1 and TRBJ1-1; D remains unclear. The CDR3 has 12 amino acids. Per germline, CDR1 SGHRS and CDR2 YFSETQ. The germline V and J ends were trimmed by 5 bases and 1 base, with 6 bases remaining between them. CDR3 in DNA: TGCGCCAGCAGGCGGGAGAACACTGAAGCTTTCTTT. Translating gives CASRRENTEAFF.

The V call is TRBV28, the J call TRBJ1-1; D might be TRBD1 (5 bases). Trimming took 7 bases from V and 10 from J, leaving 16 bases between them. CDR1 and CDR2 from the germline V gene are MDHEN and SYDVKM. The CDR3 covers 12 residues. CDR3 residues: CASTPSGLRAFF. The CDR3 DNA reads TGTGCCAGCACCCCCTCGGGACTTCGAGCTTTCTTT.

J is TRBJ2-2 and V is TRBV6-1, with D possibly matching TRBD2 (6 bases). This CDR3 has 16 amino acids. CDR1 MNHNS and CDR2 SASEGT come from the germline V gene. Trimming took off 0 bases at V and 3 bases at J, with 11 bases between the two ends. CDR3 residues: CASSEAGGGYTGELFF. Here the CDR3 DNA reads TGTGCCAGCAGTGAAGCGGGAGGAGGGTACACCGGGGAGCTGTTTTTT.

CDR3 residues: CASSLVADKVGYNSPLHF. The DNA for the CDR3 is TGTGCCAGCAGCTTAGTGGCGGACAAGGTGGGATATAATTCACCCCTCCACTTT. The chain links TRBV7-2 to TRBJ1-6; TRBD1 is a possible D gene (5 bases). The CDR3 totals 18 residues. The germline CDR1 and CDR2 sequences are SGHTA and FQGNSA. The ends were cut back, 1 base at V and 4 bases at J, with 17 bases in the middle.

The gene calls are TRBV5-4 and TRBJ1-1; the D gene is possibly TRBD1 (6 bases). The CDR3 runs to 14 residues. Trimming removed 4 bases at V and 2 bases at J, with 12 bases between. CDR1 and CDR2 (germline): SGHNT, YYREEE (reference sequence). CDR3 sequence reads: CASSPGQINTEAFF. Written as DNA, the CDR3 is TGTGCCAGCAGCCCGGGACAAATTAACACTGAAGCTTTCTTT.